A selection of T cell receptor beta chains follows, all from one sample in a study of shared clonotypes between healthy human individuals. Here immunoSEQ multiplex PCR was the method, and the copy in TCRdb shows in-frame clones only, minus some. The sample contains 1.4 million or so clones, approximately 98.5% of which appear only once. The sample taken for sequencing was naive CD4+ T cells sorted from blood. The receptors originated from a man in his thirties or forties in good health. Both conserved end residues are part of each CDR3. The D gene is left open where the match is weak. Not every row has a clone size; where given, it reads once, few, many or a size class.

v_call: TRBV28; clone_size: NA; d_call: NA; j_call: TRBJ2-7; cdr3_nt: TGTGCCAGCAGTCCACTGGACAACTCCTACGAGCAGTACTTC; cdr3_aa: CASSPLDNSYEQYF
v_call: TRBV7-2; clone_size: NA; d_call: TRBD1; j_call: TRBJ2-7; cdr3_nt: TGTGCCAGCAGCTTCGACAGGGTACCCTACGAGCAGTACTTC; cdr3_aa: CASSFDRVPYEQYF
v_call: TRBV28; clone_size: NA; d_call: NA; j_call: TRBJ2-7; cdr3_nt: TGTGCCAGCAGTTTGGCTAGCTCCTACGAGCAGTACTTC; cdr3_aa: CASSLASSYEQYF
v_call: TRBV6-5; clone_size: NA; d_call: TRBD2; j_call: TRBJ2-7; cdr3_nt: TGTGCCAGCAGTACTCTAGCGGGGATACGCGAGCAGTACTTC; cdr3_aa: CASSTLAGIREQYF
v_call: TRBV28; clone_size: NA; d_call: NA; j_call: TRBJ1-1; cdr3_nt: TGTGCCAGCAGTTTACGGGGCCGAGGGAACACTGAAGCTTTCTTT; cdr3_aa: CASSLRGRGNTEAFF
v_call: TRBV5-6; clone_size: NA; d_call: NA; j_call: TRBJ1-2; cdr3_nt: TGTGCCAGCAGCTTGGGCAGATATAACTATGGCTACACCTTC; cdr3_aa: CASSLGRYNYGYTF
v_call: TRBV27; clone_size: NA; d_call: NA; j_call: TRBJ2-1; cdr3_nt: TGTGCCAGCAGTCCAAGGAGGCATTACAATGAGCAGTTCTTC; cdr3_aa: CASSPRRHYNEQFF
v_call: TRBV29-1; clone_size: NA; d_call: TRBD1; j_call: TRBJ2-3; cdr3_nt: TGCAGCGTCAGCGTAGGACAGGGGGCAGCAGATACGCAGTATTTT; cdr3_aa: CSVSVGQGAADTQYF
v_call: TRBV4-1; clone_size: NA; d_call: NA; j_call: TRBJ2-7; cdr3_nt: TGCGCCAGCAGCCAAGGGGGGTCGTGGTTCCCTTTCGGCGAGCAGTACTTC; cdr3_aa: CASSQGGSWFPFGEQYF
v_call: TRBV7-2; clone_size: NA; d_call: TRBD2; j_call: TRBJ2-7; cdr3_nt: TGTGCCAGCAGCTTAGAAGGCGGGAGGGCCTACGAGCAGTACTTC; cdr3_aa: CASSLEGGRAYEQYF
v_call: TRBV27; clone_size: once; d_call: NA; j_call: TRBJ2-4; cdr3_nt: TGTGCCAGCAGTTTATATCAAAACATTCAGTACTTC; cdr3_aa: CASSLYQNIQYF
v_call: TRBV20-1; clone_size: NA; d_call: NA; j_call: TRBJ2-3; cdr3_nt: TGCAGCCGGGACTTCGCAGATACGCAGTATTTT; cdr3_aa: CSRDFADTQYF
v_call: TRBV27; clone_size: once; d_call: NA; j_call: TRBJ2-1; cdr3_nt: TGTGCCAGCAGTTGGGCAGGGAACTCCTACAATGAGCAGTTCTTC; cdr3_aa: CASSWAGNSYNEQFF
v_call: TRBV28; clone_size: NA; d_call: NA; j_call: TRBJ2-7; cdr3_nt: TGTGCCAGCAGCCCCGAGGGGCAGGGGACCTACGAGCAGTACTTC; cdr3_aa: CASSPEGQGTYEQYF
v_call: TRBV18; clone_size: NA; d_call: TRBD1; j_call: TRBJ2-2; cdr3_nt: TGTGCCAGCTTCCGAAAGACAGGGGGCCACACCGGGGAGCTGTTTTTT; cdr3_aa: CASFRKTGGHTGELFF
v_call: TRBV11-2; clone_size: NA; d_call: NA; j_call: TRBJ1-1; cdr3_nt: TGTGCCAGCAGCCGTCGGGAGAACACTGAAGCTTTCTTT; cdr3_aa: CASSRRENTEAFF
v_call: TRBV18; clone_size: NA; d_call: NA; j_call: TRBJ1-1; cdr3_nt: TGTGCCAGCTCACCTCGAGGTGGGGGATCGGGCACTGAAGCTTTCTTT; cdr3_aa: CASSPRGGGSGTEAFF
v_call: TRBV2; clone_size: NA; d_call: NA; j_call: TRBJ1-1; cdr3_nt: TGTGCCAGCAGTGACCGGAACACTGAAGCTTTCTTT; cdr3_aa: CASSDRNTEAFF
v_call: TRBV30; clone_size: NA; d_call: NA; j_call: TRBJ2-3; cdr3_nt: TGTGCCTGGAGTGCAGGCGTCGGCACGCAGTATTTT; cdr3_aa: CAWSAGVGTQYF